The TCR beta chain under discussion was sequenced for a study of T cell repertoires in cytomegalovirus infection. Study background: A matching HLA type, together with CMV infection, was signaled by public TCR beta signatures.

TCRdb re-called the reads through MiXCR, storing one row per CDR3 protein. The sample yields 100,000 to 150,000 distinct CDR3 sequences, 20% to 30% seen once. This clonotype was detected only a few times. Its antigen is undetermined. Study-wide results and limits: Summed public TCR beta family frequency identified CMV carriers bearing the relevant HLA. The ex vivo response showed dominance by HLA-C-restricted CMV-specific TCR beta clonotypes.

The CDR3 contains 14 residues. Trimming removed 6 bases from V and 5 bases from J, with 13 bases in between. The TCR comes from a human donor in good health (CMV status not recorded). Some clones in this sample may be carry-over from other donors' samples. The sequenced sample was PBMCs, sequenced either directly or after in vitro stimulation (not recorded which). The chain couples TRBV12-3 or TRBV12-4 to TRBJ2-2, with D unresolved. The CDR3 sequence is CASRARATTGELFF. Written as DNA, the CDR3 is TGTGCCAGCAGGGCCCGGGCCACTACCGGGGAGCTGTTTTTT.